The 24 T cell receptor beta chains listed next were all sequenced from one sample in a study of shared clonotypes between healthy human individuals. Clones were sequenced by immunoSEQ multiplex PCR, and TCRdb holds only the in-frame ones, with some missing. The table records hundreds of thousands of clones, 77% of them present only once. Material for sequencing was PBMCs. Receptors originate from a middle-aged woman in good health. Some clones in this sample may be carry-over from other donors' samples.

The rearrangement uses TRBV30 and TRBJ1-2, with D possibly matching TRBD1 (5 bases). Trimming pared 0 bases from V and 9 bases from J, leaving 14 bases between. The germline V gene encodes CDR1 GTSNPN and CDR2 SVGIG (reference sequence). This CDR3 has 13 amino acids. The CDR3 spells CAWSVRGELSYTF. CDR3 sequence (DNA): TGTGCCTGGAGTGTACGGGGGGAGTTGAGCTACACCTTC. Full variable domain (remainder filled in from reference TRBV30 and TRBJ1-2): SQTIHQWPATLVQPVGSPLSLECTVEGTSNPNLYWYRQAAGRGLQLLFYSVGIGQISSEVPQNLSASRPQDRQFILSSKKLLLSDSGFYLCAWSVRGELSYTFGSGTRLTVV.

In this sample, this clone turned up a few times. V is TRBV7-9 and J is TRBJ2-7; D ambiguous. The CDR3 length is 15 residues. With 3 bases removed from V and 3 bases from J, the gap between germline ends came to 15 bases. The germline gives CDR1 SEHNR, CDR2 FQNEAQ (reference sequence). CDR3 in amino acids: CASSLAVGVVYEQYF. CDR3 in DNA: TGTGCCAGCAGCTTGGCCGTGGGTGTCGTCTACGAGCAGTACTTC.

A note on this clone: A much larger clone differs by one base, so this may be a read error. The same CDR3 arises from other DNA sequences in this sample as well. The rearrangement joins TRBV15 to TRBJ2-5; D possibly matches TRBD1 or TRBD2 (7 bases each). This CDR3 spans 13 amino acids. Germline assignment: CDR1 LNHNV and CDR2 YYDKDF (reference sequence). V was clipped by 2 bases and J by 5 bases, with 9 bases between them. The CDR3 nucleotides are TGTGCCACCAGCAGACAGGGGGGGGAGACCCAGTACTTC. Protein sequence: CATSRQGGETQYF. The whole variable domain, remainder taken from reference TRBV15 and TRBJ2-5, is DAMVIQNPRYQVTQFGKPVTLSCSQTLNHNVMYWYQQKSSQAPKLLFHYYDKDFNNEADTPDNFQSRRPNTSFCFLDIRSPGLGDTAMYLCATSRQGGETQYFGPGTRLLVL.

V usage is TRBV6-6 and J usage is TRBJ2-1; TRBD2 matches at 9 bases. Germline CDR1 MNHNY, CDR2 SVGAGI (reference sequence). Losses at the gene ends were 4 bases for V and 3 bases for J; bases not matched to a gene: 7. This CDR3 comprises 16 residues. The CDR3 DNA reads as TGTGCCAGCAGTTCCTGGCGGGAGGGCAACTACAATGAGCAGTTCTTC. This codes for CASSSWREGNYNEQFF.

The chain employs TRBV25-1 and TRBJ2-5; TRBD2 agrees at 7 bases. The last part of the DNA fits TRBJ2-7 better; the J call may be wrong. This CDR3 region has 14 residues. Germline loops: CDR1 MGHDK, CDR2 SYGVNS. In DNA, the CDR3 is TGTGCCAGCAGTGAATCCGGACTAGCCTACGAGCAGTACTTC. This translates into CASSESGLAYEQYF.

The chain has TRBV7-8 and TRBJ2-2, with 8 bases lining up with TRBD2. V shed 1 base, J shed 3 bases, and the junction held 4 bases outside the gene matches. This CDR3 has 16 amino acids. Per the germline V gene, CDR1 is SGHVS and CDR2 is FQNEAQ. The CDR3 region is CASSLDGRAYTGELFF. CDR3 bases: TGTGCCAGCAGCTTAGACGGGAGGGCCTACACCGGGGAGCTGTTTTTT.

The CDR3 DNA follows: TGTGCCAGCAGTGAAGGGTTACAGGCCTACGAGCAGTACTTC. It is translated as CASSEGLQAYEQYF. The V and J genes are TRBV25-1 and TRBJ2-5; TRBD1 might be the D (5 bases). Judging by the DNA end, TRBJ2-7 fits better; the J call may be wrong. The germline V gene has CDR1 MGHDK and CDR2 SYGVNS. This CDR3 region has 14 residues.

As to this clone: Additional DNA sequences in this sample encode the identical CDR3. The J gene is TRBJ2-7, the V gene TRBV20-1; D is perhaps TRBD1 (5 bases). The CDR3 is made up of 11 amino acids. V was trimmed by 5 bases and J by 3 bases, leaving 8 bases between them. Per germline, CDR1 DFQATT and CDR2 SNEGSKA (reference sequence). CDR3 nucleotides: TGCAGTGCTGCTGACAGCTACGAGCAGTACTTC. Translating it yields CSAADSYEQYF.

The J gene is TRBJ2-1, the V gene TRBV19; 8 nucleotides match TRBD2. V was clipped by 9 bases and J by 4 bases; unmatched bases: 8. CDR3 size: 14 residues. Germline CDR1 LNHDA, CDR2 SQIVND (reference sequence). The chain's CDR3 is CASKRGLDYNEQFF. In nucleotides, the CDR3 is TGTGCCAGCAAGCGGGGACTAGATTACAATGAGCAGTTCTTC.

This clone was observed once. This chain connects TRBV18 to TRBJ1-1; 10 bases are a match to TRBD1. The V gene end was trimmed by 0 bases and the J gene end by 1 base; junction bases not matched to a gene: 11. In germline, CDR1 is KGHSH, CDR2 LQKENI. CDR3 size: 19 residues. CDR3 sequence reads: CASSPPLTTGGGGNTEAFF. The CDR3 DNA follows: TGTGCCAGCTCACCACCCCTTACGACAGGGGGCGGAGGGAACACTGAAGCTTTCTTT. Together with reference TRBV18 and TRBJ1-1, the CDR3 gives the full variable domain: NAGVMQNPRHLVRRRGQEARLRCSPMKGHSHVYWYRQLPEEGLKFMVYLQKENIIDESGMPKERFSAEFPKEGPSILRIQQVVRGDSAAYFCASSPPLTTGGGGNTEAFFGQGTRLTVV.

The chain is built from TRBV2 and TRBJ1-2, with D possibly TRBD1 on 6 matching bases. This CDR3 contains 13 residues. With 8 bases removed from V and 8 bases from J, the gap between germline ends came to 18 bases. CDR1 is SNHLY and CDR2 is FYNNEI in the germline V gene. Here the CDR3 DNA reads TGTGCCAGCGTTTTTGGGGGCACTGGGGGCTACACCTTC. This encodes CASVFGGTGGYTF.

The genes are TRBV14 and TRBJ2-1; TRBD2 agrees at 11 bases. Per the germline V gene, CDR1 is SGHDN and CDR2 is FVKESK. V lost 0 bases and J lost 7; bases outside the gene matches: 2. The CDR3 length is 15 residues. In DNA form, the CDR3 reads TGTGCCAGCAGCCAAGATAGCGGGAGGGTTAATGAGCAGTTCTTC. Translating gives CASSQDSGRVNEQFF.

This clone was seen more than once but under ten times. This chain joins TRBV2 and TRBJ2-7; TRBD2 might be the D (6 bases). Trimming removed 11 bases from V and 7 bases from J, with 21 bases in between. CDR3 length: 13 amino acids. Germline V lookup: CDR1 SNHLY, CDR2 FYNNEI. The CDR3 DNA follows: TGTGCCGGGTTAGATCCTCCTGGGGGGGAGCAGTACTTC. It specifies CAGLDPPGGEQYF.

V gene TRBV5-1 combines with J gene TRBJ2-3, with 11 bases aligning to TRBD1. This CDR3 spans 17 amino acids. Per germline, CDR1 SGHRS and CDR2 YFSETQ. V trimming: 2 bases; J trimming: 3 bases; junction bases outside the gene matches: 8. The CDR3 loop reads CASSLPGTGGSTDTQYF. The CDR3, as DNA: TGCGCCAGCAGCTTACCCGGGACAGGGGGGTCAACAGATACGCAGTATTTT.

V and J are TRBV28 and TRBJ2-7, with TRBD1 identical over 9 bases. Germline-derived CDR1 and CDR2 are MDHEN and SYDVKM. This CDR3 has 15 residues. The junction had 16 bases not matched to a gene; V was cut back by 11 bases and J by 5 bases. The CDR3 reads CASFSSGQGSDEQYF. In DNA, the CDR3 is TGTGCCTCCTTCTCCTCGGGACAGGGTAGCGACGAGCAGTACTTC.

This chain uses TRBV12-5 with TRBJ2-7; unclear D gene. This CDR3 is 11 amino acids long. The V gene's germline CDR1 is LGHNT and CDR2 FRNRAP. Between the trimmed V and J ends, which lost 7 bases and 3 bases, there was a span of 7 bases. The DNA of the CDR3 is TGTGCTAGTGATAAAGTCTACGAGCAGTACTTC. This encodes CASDKVYEQYF.

The chain joins TRBV7-2 to TRBJ1-5, with 7 bases fitting TRBD1. The CDR3 is made up of 15 amino acids. The V gene end was trimmed by 0 bases and the J gene end by 7 bases; junction bases not matched to a gene: 6. Germline CDR1 is SGHTA and CDR2 is FQGNSA. CDR3 sequence: CASSLASGGRQPQHF. The CDR3 DNA sequence: TGTGCCAGCAGCTTAGCTTCAGGGGGACGCCAGCCCCAGCATTTT.

The rearrangement uses TRBV11-2 and TRBJ1-1, with D perhaps matching TRBD1 (5 bases). Trimming shortened V by 5 bases and J by 1 base, and 8 bases separated the two germline ends. There are 13 residues in the CDR3. The germline gives CDR1 SGHAT, CDR2 FQNNGV. The CDR3 bases are TGTGCCAGCAGCCGGACACAGAACACTGAAGCTTTCTTT. Amino acid sequence: CASSRTQNTEAFF.

The chain has TRBV27 and TRBJ1-1; D is perhaps TRBD1 (5 bases). Germline CDR1 MNHEY, CDR2 SMNVEV (reference sequence). This CDR3 is built from 12 residues. V lost 10 bases and J lost 7, with 16 bases in between. This CDR3 is CAKPFQGGEAFF. In nucleotides, the CDR3 is TGTGCCAAACCTTTTCAGGGCGGTGAAGCTTTCTTT.

CDR3 in amino acids: CAISESTASQETQYF. CDR3 bases: TGTGCCATCAGTGAGTCTACGGCTAGTCAAGAGACCCAGTACTTC. The genes are TRBV10-3 and TRBJ2-5, with D unclear. V lost 0 bases and J lost 2, with 10 bases in between. CDR1 is ENHRY, CDR2 SYGVKD, per germline. The CDR3 runs 15 residues.

This clone was recorded many times. Other DNA sequences in this sample translate to the same CDR3. The CDR3 region is CASSDEGGTEAFF. As DNA, the CDR3 is TGTGCCAGCAGTGACGAGGGAGGGACTGAAGCTTTCTTT. J is TRBJ1-1 and V is TRBV6-4; D not certain. The germline V gene has CDR1 MRHNA and CDR2 SNTAGT. CDR3 size: 13 residues. V was clipped by 2 bases and J by 5 bases, with 9 bases between them.

The gene calls are TRBV7-9 and TRBJ2-2; possibly TRBD1 for D (5 bases). The V end was cut by 9 bases, the J end by 1 base, with 6 bases between. The CDR3 has 12 amino acids. Looked up from germline, CDR1 is SEHNR and CDR2 is FQNEAQ (reference sequence). The CDR3 DNA reads as TGTGCCAGAGGACAGAACACCGGGGAGCTGTTTTTT. Residues: CARGQNTGELFF.

The V and J genes are TRBV7-2 and TRBJ2-7; TRBD1 matches at 8 bases. The CDR3 spans 15 residues. The germline CDR1 and CDR2 sequences are SGHTA and FQGNSA. V lost 4 bases to trimming and J lost 4 bases; unmatched junction nucleotides: 9. The CDR3 nucleotides are TGTGCCAGCAGCTCACGACAGGGGTCCAGTTACGAGCAGTACTTC. It is translated as CASSSRQGSSYEQYF.

The sample holds a few counts of this clone. The chain joins TRBV28 to TRBJ1-2, with D hard to call. The CDR3 runs to 12 residues. Germline V gives CDR1 MDHEN, CDR2 SYDVKM. With 2 bases removed from V and 5 bases from J, the gap between germline ends came to 6 bases. The CDR3 DNA is TGTGCCAGCAGTTTAGCTCAGTATGGCTACACCTTC. Amino acids: CASSLAQYGYTF.